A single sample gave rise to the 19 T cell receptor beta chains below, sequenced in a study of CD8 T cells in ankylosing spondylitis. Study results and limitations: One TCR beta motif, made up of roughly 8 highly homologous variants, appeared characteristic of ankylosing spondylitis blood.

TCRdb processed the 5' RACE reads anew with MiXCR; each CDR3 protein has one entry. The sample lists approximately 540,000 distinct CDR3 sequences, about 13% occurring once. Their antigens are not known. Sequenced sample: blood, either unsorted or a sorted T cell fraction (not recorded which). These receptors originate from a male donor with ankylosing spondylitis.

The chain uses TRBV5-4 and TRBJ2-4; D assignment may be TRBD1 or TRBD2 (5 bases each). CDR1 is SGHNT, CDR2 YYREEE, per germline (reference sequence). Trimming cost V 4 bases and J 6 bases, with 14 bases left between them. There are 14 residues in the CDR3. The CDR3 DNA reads TGTGCCAGCAGCCCGGGGACGTCAGCAAACATTCAGTACTTC. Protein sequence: CASSPGTSANIQYF.

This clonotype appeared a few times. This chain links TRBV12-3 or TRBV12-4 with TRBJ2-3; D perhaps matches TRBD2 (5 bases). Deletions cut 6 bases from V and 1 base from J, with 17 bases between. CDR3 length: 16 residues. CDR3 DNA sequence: TGTGCCAGCAGCTCCGGACTCGGAGGAGGCACAGATACGCAGTATTTT. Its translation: CASSSGLGGGTDTQYF.

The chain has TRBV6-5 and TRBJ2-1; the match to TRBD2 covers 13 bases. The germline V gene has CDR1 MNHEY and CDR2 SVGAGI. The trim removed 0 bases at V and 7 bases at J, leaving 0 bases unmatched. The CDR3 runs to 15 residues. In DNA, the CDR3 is TGTGCCAGCAGTTACTCGACTAGCGGGAGGAATGAGCAGTTCTTC. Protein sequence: CASSYSTSGRNEQFF.

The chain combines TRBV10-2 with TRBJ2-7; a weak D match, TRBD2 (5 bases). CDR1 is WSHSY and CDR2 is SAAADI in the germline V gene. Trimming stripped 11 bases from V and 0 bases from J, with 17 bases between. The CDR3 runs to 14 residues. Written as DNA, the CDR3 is TGCGCCGCAGCCCAGGACTGGAGCTCCTACGAGCAGTACTTC. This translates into CAAAQDWSSYEQYF.

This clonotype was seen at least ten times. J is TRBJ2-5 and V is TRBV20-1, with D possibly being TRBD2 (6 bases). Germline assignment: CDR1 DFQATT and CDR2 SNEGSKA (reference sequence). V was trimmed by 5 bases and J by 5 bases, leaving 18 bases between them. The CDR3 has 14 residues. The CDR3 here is CSAPPGRERETQYF. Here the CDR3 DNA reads TGCAGTGCTCCCCCGGGACGGGAGAGGGAGACCCAGTACTTC.

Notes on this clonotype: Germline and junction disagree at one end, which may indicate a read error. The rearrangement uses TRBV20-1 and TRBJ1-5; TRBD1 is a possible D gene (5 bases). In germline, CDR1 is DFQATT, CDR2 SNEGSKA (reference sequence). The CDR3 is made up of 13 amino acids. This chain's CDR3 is CSAGDSSNQPQHF. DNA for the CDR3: TGCAGTGCTGGAGACAGTAGCAATCAGCCCCAGCATTTT.

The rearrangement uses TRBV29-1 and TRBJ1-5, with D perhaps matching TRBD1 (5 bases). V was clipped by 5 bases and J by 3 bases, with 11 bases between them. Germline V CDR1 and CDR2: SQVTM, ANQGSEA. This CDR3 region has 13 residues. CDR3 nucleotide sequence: TGCAGCGTTCGCTCGACAGACAATCAGCCCCAGCATTTT. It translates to CSVRSTDNQPQHF. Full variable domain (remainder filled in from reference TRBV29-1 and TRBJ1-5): SAVISQKPSRDICQRGTSLTIQCQVDSQVTMMFWYRQQPGQSLTLIATANQGSEATYESGFVIDKFPISRPNLTFSTLTVSNMSPEDSSIYLCSVRSTDNQPQHFGDGTRLSIL.

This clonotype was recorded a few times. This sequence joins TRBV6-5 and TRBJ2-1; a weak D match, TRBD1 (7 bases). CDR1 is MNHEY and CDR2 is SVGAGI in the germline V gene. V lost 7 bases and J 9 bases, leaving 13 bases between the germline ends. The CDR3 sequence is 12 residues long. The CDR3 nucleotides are TGTGCCAGCAACGGAGGGGGCGGTGAGCAGTTCTTC. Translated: CASNGGGGEQFF.

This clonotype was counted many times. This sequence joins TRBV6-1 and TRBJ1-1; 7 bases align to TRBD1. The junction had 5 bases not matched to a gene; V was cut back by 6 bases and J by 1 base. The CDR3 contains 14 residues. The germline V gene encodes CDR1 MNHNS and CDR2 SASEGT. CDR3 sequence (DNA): TGTGCCAGCAGGACACAGGGGAAGAACACTGAAGCTTTCTTT. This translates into CASRTQGKNTEAFF.

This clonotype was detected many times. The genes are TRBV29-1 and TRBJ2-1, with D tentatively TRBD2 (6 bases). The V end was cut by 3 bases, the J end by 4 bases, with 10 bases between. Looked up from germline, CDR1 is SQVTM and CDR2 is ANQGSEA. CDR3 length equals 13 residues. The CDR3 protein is CSVDVGGYNEQFF. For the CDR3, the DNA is TGCAGCGTTGATGTTGGGGGGTACAATGAGCAGTTCTTC.

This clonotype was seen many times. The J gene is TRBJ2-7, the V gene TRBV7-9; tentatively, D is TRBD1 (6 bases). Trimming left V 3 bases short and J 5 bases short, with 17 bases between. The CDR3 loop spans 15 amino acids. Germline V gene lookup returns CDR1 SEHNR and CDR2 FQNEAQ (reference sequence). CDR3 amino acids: CASSLGSGDTHEQYF. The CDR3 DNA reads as TGTGCCAGCAGCTTGGGGTCCGGGGACACCCACGAGCAGTACTTC.

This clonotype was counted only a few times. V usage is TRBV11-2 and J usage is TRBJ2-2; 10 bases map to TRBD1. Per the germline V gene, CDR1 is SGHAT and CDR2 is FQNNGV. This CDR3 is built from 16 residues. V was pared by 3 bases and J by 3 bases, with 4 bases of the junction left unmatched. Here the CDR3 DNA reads TGTGCCAGCAGCTTGACAGGGGGCGCCGACACCGGGGAGCTGTTTTTT. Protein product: CASSLTGGADTGELFF.

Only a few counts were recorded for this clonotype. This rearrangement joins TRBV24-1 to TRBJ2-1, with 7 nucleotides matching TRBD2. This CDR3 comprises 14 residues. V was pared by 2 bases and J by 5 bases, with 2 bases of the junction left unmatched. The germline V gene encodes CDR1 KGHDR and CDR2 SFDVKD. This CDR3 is CATSDWGGDNEQFF. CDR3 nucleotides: TGTGCCACCAGTGATTGGGGGGGGGACAATGAGCAGTTCTTC.

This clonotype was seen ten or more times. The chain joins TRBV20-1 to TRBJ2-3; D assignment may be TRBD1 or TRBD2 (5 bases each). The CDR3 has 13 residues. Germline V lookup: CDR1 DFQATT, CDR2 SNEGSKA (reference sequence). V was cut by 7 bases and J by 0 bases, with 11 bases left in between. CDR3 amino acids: CSVEGRSTDTQYF. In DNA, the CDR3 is TGCAGTGTCGAGGGGCGTAGCACAGATACGCAGTATTTT.

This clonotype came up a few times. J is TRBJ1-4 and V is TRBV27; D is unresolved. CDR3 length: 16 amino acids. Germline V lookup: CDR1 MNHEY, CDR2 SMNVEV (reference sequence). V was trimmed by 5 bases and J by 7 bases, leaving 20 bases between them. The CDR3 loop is CASSPLGTGISEKLFF. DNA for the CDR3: TGTGCCAGCAGTCCCCTGGGAACGGGGATTAGTGAAAAACTGTTTTTT.

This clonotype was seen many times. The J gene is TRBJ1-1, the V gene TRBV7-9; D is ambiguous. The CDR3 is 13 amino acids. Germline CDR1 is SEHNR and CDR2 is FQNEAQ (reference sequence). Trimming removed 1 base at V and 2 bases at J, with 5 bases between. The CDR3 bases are TGTGCCAGCAGCTTAGTCCAAAACACTGAAGCTTTCTTT. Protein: CASSLVQNTEAFF.

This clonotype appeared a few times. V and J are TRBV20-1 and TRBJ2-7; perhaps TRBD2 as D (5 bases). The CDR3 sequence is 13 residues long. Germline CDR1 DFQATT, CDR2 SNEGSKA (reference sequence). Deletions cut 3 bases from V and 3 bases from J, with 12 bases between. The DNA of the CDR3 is TGCAGTGCTAGTGCGAGGGATTACTACGAGCAGTACGTC. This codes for CSASARDYYEQYV.

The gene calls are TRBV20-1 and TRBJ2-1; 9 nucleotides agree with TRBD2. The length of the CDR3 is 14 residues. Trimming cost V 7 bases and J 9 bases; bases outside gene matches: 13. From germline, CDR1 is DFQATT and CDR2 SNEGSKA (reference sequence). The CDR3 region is CSGLERSGSSEQFF. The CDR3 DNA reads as TGCAGTGGATTAGAACGTAGCGGGAGTTCTGAGCAGTTCTTC.

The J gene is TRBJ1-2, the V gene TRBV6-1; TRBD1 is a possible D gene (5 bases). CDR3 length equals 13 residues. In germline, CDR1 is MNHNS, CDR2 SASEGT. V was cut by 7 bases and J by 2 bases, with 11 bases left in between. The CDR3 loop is CASKPGRNYGYTF. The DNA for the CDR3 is TGTGCCAGCAAACCAGGGAGGAACTATGGCTACACCTTC.